This T cell receptor (beta chain) was sequenced during a study of cytomegalovirus exposure and HLA in healthy donors. Study-wide results and caveats: Within the data, a cluster of highly shared sequence variants was likely a sequencing artifact.

PCR used 60 Vbeta primers and 13 Jbeta primers. Using immunoSEQ multiplex PCR, the repertoire was profiled, and TCRdb retains in-frame clones only, with some absent. Here the sample spans 150,000 to 200,000 clones, approximately 85% being singletons. This CDR3 is 15 amino acids long. V was trimmed by 1 base and J by 1 base, leaving 10 bases between them. Germline V gene sequence: CDR1 LGHNA, CDR2 YSLEER. Remarks on this clone: Its antigen remains unknown.

The specimen was PBMCs. The V gene is TRBV4-3, the J gene TRBJ1-1; TRBD1 is a possible D gene (6 bases). The clonotype originates from a man younger than 35 in good health and CMV-seronegative. CDR3 DNA: TGCGCCAGCAGCCAAGCGGACAGAACGAACACTGAAGCTTTCTTT. Translated: CASSQADRTNTEAFF.